This record looks at one T cell receptor (beta chain) sequence and its context. Its antigen is unidentified. Germline loops: CDR1 SGHTA, CDR2 FQGNSA. The CDR3 covers 15 residues. V lost 5 bases to trimming and J lost 4 bases, with 16 bases between them. These data originate in a study of cytomegalovirus exposure and HLA in healthy donors. Use of 60 Vbeta and 13 Jbeta primers characterized the PCR. Method: immunoSEQ multiplex PCR; TCRdb's copy keeps in-frame clones and lacks some. The table includes 200,000 to 300,000 clones, around four fifths detected once. Study observations and caveats: TCR beta V segments were, for the most part, productive about 87% or about 30% of the time in an earlier analysis. In a later analysis, compared with equally common non-associated chains, HLA-associated beta chains were more expanded.

This receptor was identified in a woman aged 40 to 55 in good health and CMV-seropositive. Sequencing used PBMCs. The V gene is TRBV7-2, the J gene TRBJ2-3, with a weak D call TRBD2 (6 bases). The CDR3 nucleotides read TGTGCCAGCAGCCCCCGACTAGTCATTGCAGATACGCAGTATTTT. This translates into CASSPRLVIADTQYF.